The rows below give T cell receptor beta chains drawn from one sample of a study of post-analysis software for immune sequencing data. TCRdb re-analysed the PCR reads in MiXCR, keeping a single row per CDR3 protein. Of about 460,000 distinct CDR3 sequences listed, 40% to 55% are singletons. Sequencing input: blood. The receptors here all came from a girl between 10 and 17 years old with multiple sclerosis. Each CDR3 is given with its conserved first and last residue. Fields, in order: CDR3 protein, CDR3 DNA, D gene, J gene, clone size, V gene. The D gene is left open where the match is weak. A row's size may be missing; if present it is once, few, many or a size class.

CDR3aa: CSAKGRERSYNEQFF; CDR3nt: TGCAGTGCTAAGGGTCGGGAGCGGAGCTACAATGAGCAGTTCTTC; d_gene: -; j_gene: TRBJ2-1; abundance: few; v_gene: TRBV20-1
CDR3aa: CASSHDSSNQPQHF; CDR3nt: TGCGCCAGCAGCCACGACAGTAGCAATCAGCCCCAGCATTTT; d_gene: -; j_gene: TRBJ1-5; abundance: -; v_gene: TRBV4-3
CDR3aa: CASSQDFRQMYNEQFF; CDR3nt: TGTGCCAGCAGCCAAGATTTCAGACAGATGTACAATGAGCAGTTCTTC; d_gene: -; j_gene: TRBJ2-1; abundance: -; v_gene: TRBV3-1
CDR3aa: CASSNVREAFYEQYF; CDR3nt: TGTGCCAGCAGCAATGTTCGGGAGGCGTTCTACGAGCAGTACTTC; d_gene: -; j_gene: TRBJ2-7; abundance: few; v_gene: TRBV21-1
CDR3aa: CASSPAGAQETQYF; CDR3nt: TGTGCCAGCAGCCCGGCAGGGGCCCAGGAGACCCAGTACTTC; d_gene: -; j_gene: TRBJ2-5; abundance: once; v_gene: TRBV7-3
CDR3aa: CASSEAGPNYNEQFF; CDR3nt: TGTGCCAGCAGTGAGGCGGGACCGAACTACAATGAGCAGTTCTTC; d_gene: -; j_gene: TRBJ2-1; abundance: few; v_gene: TRBV25-1
CDR3aa: CASSLERTNEKLFF; CDR3nt: TGTGCCAGCAGTTTAGAACGAACTAATGAAAAACTGTTTTTT; d_gene: -; j_gene: TRBJ1-4; abundance: -; v_gene: TRBV28
CDR3aa: CASSVAGSISYNEQFF; CDR3nt: TGTGCCAGCAGCGTCGCGGGATCAATCTCCTACAATGAGCAGTTCTTC; d_gene: -; j_gene: TRBJ2-1; abundance: few; v_gene: TRBV9
CDR3aa: CSAGSGDRYEQYF; CDR3nt: TGCAGTGCAGGATCAGGGGATCGTTACGAGCAGTACTTC; d_gene: -; j_gene: TRBJ2-7; abundance: -; v_gene: TRBV20-1
CDR3aa: CASVLLGTEAFF; CDR3nt: TGTGCCAGCGTTCTTTTAGGCACTGAAGCTTTCTTT; d_gene: -; j_gene: TRBJ1-1; abundance: -; v_gene: TRBV7-2
CDR3aa: CASSSAPRRTTSTDTQYF; CDR3nt: TGCGCCAGCAGCTCAGCCCCTAGACGGACAACTAGCACAGATACGCAGTATTTT; d_gene: -; j_gene: TRBJ2-3; abundance: -; v_gene: TRBV5-1
CDR3aa: CSATRETNTEAFF; CDR3nt: TGCAGTGCTACCCGGGAGACGAACACTGAAGCTTTCTTT; d_gene: -; j_gene: TRBJ1-1; abundance: few; v_gene: TRBV20-1
CDR3aa: CASSVDVRTSGDIQYF; CDR3nt: TGTGCCAGCAGCGTAGATGTTCGAACTAGCGGCGACATTCAGTACTTC; d_gene: TRBD2; j_gene: TRBJ2-4; abundance: few; v_gene: TRBV9
CDR3aa: CASSVEGEGSYEQYF; CDR3nt: TGTGCCAGCAGCGTAGAAGGGGAGGGTTCCTACGAGCAGTACTTC; d_gene: TRBD2; j_gene: TRBJ2-7; abundance: -; v_gene: TRBV9
CDR3aa: CASSLGHRIEAFF; CDR3nt: TGTGCCAGCAGCTTAGGGCACAGGATTGAAGCTTTCTTT; d_gene: -; j_gene: TRBJ1-1; abundance: -; v_gene: TRBV11-2
CDR3aa: CASSSGLAGSEQYF; CDR3nt: TGTGCCAGCAGCTCGGGACTAGCGGGAAGCGAGCAGTACTTC; d_gene: TRBD2; j_gene: TRBJ2-7; abundance: -; v_gene: TRBV7-6
CDR3aa: CASSKRAGEVGASQPQHF; CDR3nt: TGTGCCAGCAGCAAACGAGCGGGGGAGGTTGGAGCCAGTCAGCCCCAGCATTTT; d_gene: -; j_gene: TRBJ1-5; abundance: -; v_gene: TRBV21-1
CDR3aa: CSVVGLAGSYEQYF; CDR3nt: TGCAGCGTTGTGGGACTAGCGGGATCCTACGAGCAGTACTTC; d_gene: TRBD2; j_gene: TRBJ2-7; abundance: -; v_gene: TRBV29-1
CDR3aa: CASSQGSRRYEQYF; CDR3nt: TGTGCCAGCAGCCAGGGATCCAGACGCTACGAGCAGTACTTC; d_gene: -; j_gene: TRBJ2-7; abundance: -; v_gene: TRBV3-1
CDR3aa: CASSHQSSGGSYEQYF; CDR3nt: TGTGCCAGCAGCCATCAATCTAGCGGGGGATCCTACGAGCAGTACTTC; d_gene: TRBD2; j_gene: TRBJ2-7; abundance: few; v_gene: TRBV6-2/TRBV6-3
CDR3aa: CSVLRGETQYF; CDR3nt: TGCAGCGTTCTGAGAGGGGAGACCCAGTACTTC; d_gene: -; j_gene: TRBJ2-5; abundance: many; v_gene: TRBV29-1
CDR3aa: CASSQEGSSSYEQYF; CDR3nt: TGTGCCAGCAGCCAAGAGGGCTCGAGCTCCTACGAGCAGTACTTC; d_gene: -; j_gene: TRBJ2-7; abundance: few; v_gene: TRBV3-1